This passage covers 27 T cell receptor beta chains from one sample sequenced in a study of OX40 agonist ivuxolimab in advanced cancers. The protocol was immunoSEQ multiplex PCR, while the TCRdb copy is restricted to in-frame clones and leaves out a portion. The table lists under 85,000 clones, approximately 93% of them singletons. The sequences come from CD4+ or CD8+ T cells sorted from blood, collected in a trial of the OX40 agonist ivuxolimab. The receptors stem from an adult with an advanced solid tumor such as melanoma, head and neck, liver or kidney cancer.

The chain couples TRBV28 to TRBJ1-2; D may be TRBD1 (5 bases). Germline CDR1 and CDR2: MDHEN and SYDVKM. The CDR3 loop spans 15 amino acids. V was trimmed by 4 bases and J by 2 bases, leaving 14 bases between them. The CDR3 DNA reads TGTGCCAGCAGTTCCCCTAGCAGGGAAAACTATGGCTACACCTTC. Translation: CASSSPSRENYGYTF.

The V call is TRBV27, the J call TRBJ1-1, with D possibly matching TRBD1 (6 bases). This CDR3 contains 14 residues. Germline V gene sequence: CDR1 MNHEY, CDR2 SMNVEV (reference sequence). Deletions cut 5 bases from V and 1 base from J, with 11 bases between. CDR3 sequence reads: CASSLGQRNTEAFF. CDR3 nucleotides: TGTGCCAGCAGTCTCGGACAGAGGAACACTGAAGCTTTCTTT.

CDR3 sequence: CASSLIGGSFNQPQHF. The CDR3 nucleotides are TGTGCCAGCAGCCTAATCGGGGGCTCTTTTAATCAGCCCCAGCATTTT. The chain uses TRBV27 and TRBJ1-5; D might be TRBD1 (6 bases). The CDR3 covers 16 residues. Between the trimmed V and J ends, which lost 6 bases and 4 bases, there was a span of 19 bases. Germline-derived CDR1 and CDR2 are MNHEY and SMNVEV (reference sequence).

The chain is built from TRBV27 and TRBJ1-2; 8 bases agree with TRBD1. CDR1 and CDR2 (germline): MNHEY, SMNVEV (reference sequence). V was pared by 10 bases and J by 2 bases, with 9 bases of the junction left unmatched. This CDR3 region has 14 residues. The CDR3 DNA reads TGTGCCACCAGGACAGGGCTCAGAAACTATGGCTACACCTTC. Its protein product is CATRTGLRNYGYTF.

The chain combines TRBV19 with TRBJ2-1; TRBD2 agrees at 16 bases. J lost 5 bases, V lost 4 bases, and 5 bases had no gene match. CDR3 length: 17 amino acids. Germline values: CDR1 LNHDA, CDR2 SQIVND (reference sequence). The CDR3 bases are TGTGCCAGTAGTACGGGACTAGCGGGAGGGCTCGACAATGAGCAGTTCTTC. This translates into CASSTGLAGGLDNEQFF.

This chain connects TRBV5-4 to TRBJ2-3, with TRBD2 identical over 7 bases. CDR3 length: 17 amino acids. Germline trimming cut 4 bases from V and 7 bases from J; bases unmatched to any gene: 18. Germline V gene lookup returns CDR1 SGHNT and CDR2 YYREEE (reference sequence). CDR3 in DNA: TGTGCCAGCAGCACACCGGGTTGGCTTGCGGGAGATCATACGCAGTATTTT. Translated: CASSTPGWLAGDHTQYF. The variable domain in full, with the rest retrieved from reference TRBV5-4 and TRBJ2-3, is ETGVTQSPTHLIKTRGQQVTLRCSSQSGHNTVSWYQQALGQGPQFIFQYYREEENGRGNFPPRFSGLQFPNYSSELNVNALELDDSALYLCASSTPGWLAGDHTQYFGPGTRLTVL.

The chain recombines TRBV7-9 with TRBJ2-3, with D possibly being TRBD2 (5 bases). V lost 1 base and J lost 4, with 6 bases in between. Germline-derived CDR1 and CDR2 are SEHNR and FQNEAQ (reference sequence). CDR3 length: 13 amino acids. For the CDR3, the DNA is TGTGCCAGCAGCTTAGGAGGGCCAGATACGCAGTATTTT. As protein: CASSLGGPDTQYF.

V usage is TRBV11-2 and J usage is TRBJ2-3, with D unclear. Germline V gene data show CDR1 as SGHAT and CDR2 as FQNNGV. The CDR3 length is 15 residues. The germline V and J ends were trimmed by 0 bases and 0 bases, with 7 bases remaining between them. CDR3 protein: CASSLEIASTDTQYF. CDR3 nucleotide sequence: TGTGCCAGCAGCTTAGAAATAGCTAGCACAGATACGCAGTATTTT.

This chain's CDR3 is CASSLGLGEGEKEKLFF. DNA for the CDR3: TGTGCCAGCAGTTTGGGGCTCGGGGAGGGGGAAAAAGAAAAACTGTTTTTT. V gene TRBV28 combines with J gene TRBJ1-4; weak D call: TRBD1 (6 bases). Germline V gene lookup returns CDR1 MDHEN and CDR2 SYDVKM. The CDR3 is 17 amino acids. The germline V and J ends were trimmed by 3 bases and 8 bases, with 22 bases remaining between them. Combining the CDR3 with reference TRBV28 and TRBJ1-4 gives the whole variable domain DVKVTQSSRYLVKRTGEKVFLECVQDMDHENMFWYRQDPGLGLRLIYFSYDVKMKEKGDIPEGYSVSREKKERFSLILESASTNQTSMYLCASSLGLGEGEKEKLFFGSGTQLSVL.

The chain combines TRBV9 with TRBJ2-3; 7 positions match TRBD1. Germline CDR1 SGDLS, CDR2 YYNGEE. After removal of 2 bases from V and 5 bases from J, the junction contained 5 bases not matched to a gene. This CDR3 comprises 14 residues. The CDR3 nucleotides are TGTGCCAGCAGCGTGCGGACAGGCCGAGATACGCAGTATTTT. As protein: CASSVRTGRDTQYF.

The chain combines TRBV5-4 with TRBJ2-5; D possibly corresponds to TRBD1 (6 bases). Trimming stripped 2 bases from V and 1 base from J, with 9 bases between. The CDR3 totals 14 residues. Germline V gene lookup returns CDR1 SGHNT and CDR2 YYREEE (reference sequence). Here the CDR3 DNA reads TGTGCCAGCAGCTTCCACAGGGTCCAAGAGACCCAGTACTTC. It is translated as CASSFHRVQETQYF.

CDR3 protein: CASSLRTSGRRSSYEQYF. CDR3 sequence (DNA): TGTGCCAGCAGCCTCCGGACTAGCGGGAGGAGGAGCTCCTACGAGCAGTACTTC. The V and J genes are TRBV7-9 and TRBJ2-7; 14 positions agree with TRBD2. Looked up from germline, CDR1 is SEHNR and CDR2 is FQNEAQ (reference sequence). The CDR3 loop spans 18 amino acids. J lost 0 bases, V lost 5 bases, and 9 bases had no gene match.

This clone was recorded once. This rearrangement joins TRBV5-7 to TRBJ1-1; D unclear. TRBV5-7 is labeled an ORF, and its function is uncertain. The V end lost 7 bases, the J end lost 0 bases, and 16 bases lay between the germline ends. The CDR3 is 15 amino acids. DNA of the CDR3: TGTGCCAGCGGGCGGTCGATCAGCATGAACACTGAAGCTTTCTTT. Translating gives CASGRSISMNTEAFF.

The V and J genes are TRBV6-6 and TRBJ2-2; 15 bases map to TRBD2. Germline loops: CDR1 MNHNY, CDR2 SVGAGI (reference sequence). This CDR3 spans 16 amino acids. V was clipped by 4 bases and J by 6 bases; unmatched bases: 3. The CDR3 is CASSLGLAGGPGELFF. The CDR3 DNA is TGTGCCAGCAGTTTAGGACTAGCGGGAGGGCCCGGGGAGCTGTTTTTT.

This chain joins TRBV19 and TRBJ2-7, with D maybe TRBD1 (5 bases). Trimming removed 8 bases from V and 3 bases from J, with 23 bases in between. Per the germline V gene, CDR1 is LNHDA and CDR2 is SQIVND (reference sequence). CDR3 length: 16 residues. The CDR3 DNA sequence: TGTGCCAGTTCTCATCGGCGGACCGCCAGGGACTACGAGCAGTACTTC. This translates into CASSHRRTARDYEQYF. The entire variable domain, with the rest obtained from reference TRBV19 and TRBJ2-7, is as follows: DGGITQSPKYLFRKEGQNVTLSCEQNLNHDAMYWYRQDPGQGLRLIYYSQIVNDFQKGDIAEGYSVSREKKESFPLTVTSAQKNPTAFYLCASSHRRTARDYEQYFGPGTRLTVT.

J is TRBJ2-1 and V is TRBV11-1; D not resolved. The CDR3 is 16 amino acids. The germline V and J ends were trimmed by 5 bases and 2 bases, with 16 bases remaining between them. Germline-derived CDR1 and CDR2 are SGHAT and FQDESV (reference sequence). For the CDR3, the DNA is TGTGCCAGCAGCGACCGCGAAAAGGGAACCTACAATGAGCAGTTCTTC. Amino acids: CASSDREKGTYNEQFF.

A single count supports this clone. This rearrangement joins TRBV4-3 to TRBJ2-1, with TRBD2 matching 8 bases. V dropped 1 base and J dropped 2; count of bases not matched to a gene: 4. CDR3 length equals 16 residues. Germline loops: CDR1 LGHNA, CDR2 YSLEER. The DNA of the CDR3 is TGCGCCAGCAGCCAAGGTCGGGAGGGAACCTACAATGAGCAGTTCTTC. It translates to CASSQGREGTYNEQFF.

V gene TRBV25-1 combines with J gene TRBJ1-1; D may be TRBD1 (6 bases). From germline, CDR1 is MGHDK and CDR2 SYGVNS. The CDR3 covers 16 residues. Trimming left V 4 bases short and J 3 bases short, with 18 bases between. Written as DNA, the CDR3 is TGTGCCAGCAGTGGAGGACAGCACCGGCCTCACACTGAAGCTTTCTTT. Amino acid sequence: CASSGGQHRPHTEAFF.

The V and J genes are TRBV7-9 and TRBJ2-3; D remains unclear. This CDR3 region has 13 residues. Germline CDR1 SEHNR, CDR2 FQNEAQ (reference sequence). V was cut by 8 bases and J by 5 bases, with 14 bases left in between. The CDR3 sequence: CASAPVVEDTQYF. In DNA form, the CDR3 reads TGTGCCAGCGCTCCTGTAGTGGAAGATACGCAGTATTTT.

J is TRBJ2-1 and V is TRBV5-4; either TRBD1 or TRBD2 may fit D (7 bases each). V was trimmed by 2 bases and J by 9 bases, leaving 12 bases between them. The CDR3 has 13 amino acids. CDR1 and CDR2 from the germline V gene are SGHNT and YYREEE (reference sequence). CDR3 loop: CASSLTGEGEQFF. The CDR3 nucleotides read TGTGCCAGCAGCTTAACAGGGGAGGGTGAGCAGTTCTTC.

The rearrangement links TRBV27 to TRBJ2-1, with D possibly matching TRBD2 (6 bases). The CDR3 is made up of 14 amino acids. Trimming pared 4 bases from V and 4 bases from J, leaving 11 bases between. Germline CDR1 and CDR2: MNHEY and SMNVEV (reference sequence). The CDR3 is CASSSLGSYNEQFF. The CDR3 bases are TGTGCCAGCAGTTCGCTCGGGAGTTACAATGAGCAGTTCTTC.

The J gene is TRBJ2-1, the V gene TRBV7-3; D possibly corresponds to TRBD2 (6 bases). V was trimmed by 0 bases and J by 6 bases, leaving 21 bases between them. Germline lookup yields CDR1 SGHTA and CDR2 FQGTGA. The CDR3 contains 18 residues. CDR3 bases: TGTGCCAGCAGCTTAACGATCGGGAGTGGGAAGGCTCGCAATGAGCAGTTCTTC. Its translation is CASSLTIGSGKARNEQFF.

On this clone: One end of the junction is discordant with germline, which a read error may explain. The same CDR3 arises from other DNA sequences in this sample as well. J is TRBJ1-5 and V is TRBV4-1; maybe TRBD1 (5 bases). The CDR3 consists of 15 residues. Germline V lookup: CDR1 MGHRA, CDR2 YSYEKL. CDR3 protein: CASSQEAGNNQPQHF. The CDR3 DNA sequence: TGTGCCAGCAGCCAGGAAGCAGGGAACAATCAGCCCCAGCATTTT.

This chain links TRBV7-9 with TRBJ2-7; D possibly corresponds to TRBD2 (6 bases). The CDR3 runs to 14 residues. Trimming shortened V by 5 bases and J by 4 bases, and 15 bases separated the two germline ends. The germline CDR1 and CDR2 sequences are SEHNR and FQNEAQ (reference sequence). For the CDR3, the DNA is TGTGCCAGCAGCCATGAGGGACTCGCATACGAGCAGTACTTC. Protein sequence: CASSHEGLAYEQYF.

The chain has TRBV6-1 and TRBJ2-1; D gene unclear. Trimming removed 6 bases from V and 9 bases from J, with 12 bases in between. CDR3 length: 12 residues. The germline gives CDR1 MNHNS, CDR2 SASEGT. The DNA of the CDR3 is TGTGCCAGCAGCGCCGGTGTAGGTGAGCAGTTCTTC. Its protein product is CASSAGVGEQFF.

The chain uses TRBV30 and TRBJ2-7; 9 bases map to TRBD1. After removal of 2 bases from V and 0 bases from J, the junction contained 14 bases not matched to a gene. CDR1 is GTSNPN and CDR2 is SVGIG in the germline V gene (reference sequence). There are 18 residues in the CDR3. In DNA form, the CDR3 reads TGTGCCTGGAGTCCGCAGATTCGACAGGGGGTTAGCTCCTACGAGCAGTACTTC. Translated, it gives CAWSPQIRQGVSSYEQYF.

The CDR3 DNA reads as TGCGCCAGCAGCTTATTAGCGGGAGGGACCTACAATGAGCAGTTCTTC. Encoded protein: CASSLLAGGTYNEQFF. The chain is built from TRBV5-1 and TRBJ2-1; 11 positions agree with TRBD2. The CDR3 consists of 16 residues. Germline-derived CDR1 and CDR2 are SGHRS and YFSETQ. V shed 2 bases, J shed 2 bases, and the junction held 3 bases outside the gene matches.